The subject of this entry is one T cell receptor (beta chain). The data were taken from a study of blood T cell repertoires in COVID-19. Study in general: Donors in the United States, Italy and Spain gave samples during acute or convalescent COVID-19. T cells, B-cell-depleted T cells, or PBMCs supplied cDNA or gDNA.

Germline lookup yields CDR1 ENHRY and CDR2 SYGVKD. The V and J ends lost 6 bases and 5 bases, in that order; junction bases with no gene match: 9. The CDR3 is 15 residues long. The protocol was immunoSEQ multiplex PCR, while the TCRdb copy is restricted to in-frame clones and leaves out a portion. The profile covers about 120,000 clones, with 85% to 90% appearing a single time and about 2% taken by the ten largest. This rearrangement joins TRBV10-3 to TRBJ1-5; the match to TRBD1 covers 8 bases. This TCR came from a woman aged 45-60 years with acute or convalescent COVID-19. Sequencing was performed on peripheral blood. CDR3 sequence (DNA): TGTGCCATCAGCCCCGGGACAGGCGGGTATCAGCCCCAGCATTTT. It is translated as CAISPGTGGYQPQHF.